The clone carrying this T cell receptor (beta chain) was observed a handful of times. The sample is drawn from a study of T cells in Graves' hyperthyroidism and ophthalmopathy. Clinical symptoms, serum thyroxine, TRAb, thyroid ultrasound and orbital computed tomography informed diagnoses. Authors of the study amplified TCR beta CDR3 regions from RNA transcripts. Primed by the HTBI set, a first-round RT-PCR was run on the TCR CDR3. MiXCR was run by TCRdb on the multiplex PCR reads, yielding one entry per CDR3 protein. The profile shows more than 450,000 distinct CDR3 sequences, just under 20% of them singletons. V gave up 7 bases and J gave up 1 base, with 10 bases separating them. This CDR3 is 13 amino acids long. Germline CDR1 reads LNHDA; CDR2 reads SQIVND (reference sequence).

V gene TRBV19 combines with J gene TRBJ1-1; D ambiguous. The TCR was taken from a man aged 35-49 years with Graves' ophthalmopathy. Sequencing input: blood. In nucleotides, the CDR3 is TGTGCCAGTACGGGAGGATCGAACACTGAAGCTTTCTTT. Protein sequence: CASTGGSNTEAFF.